Sequencing of this T cell receptor beta chain was carried out in a study of identical twins. Notes on the study in general: Some out-of-frame alpha sequences were shared by twins, and these showed excess low generation probability.

Losses at the gene ends were 5 bases for V and 4 bases for J; bases not matched to a gene: 3. The CDR3 loop spans 15 amino acids. Germline V gene sequence: CDR1 LGHNA, CDR2 YSLEER. In every case, the donor was a healthy Caucasian. In TCRdb, the 5' RACE reads were re-called with MiXCR into one record per CDR3 protein. The profile shows 250,000 or so distinct CDR3 sequences, about 8% of them singletons. Turning to this clonotype: Its cognate antigen is unknown.

The sample also formed part of further work on yellow fever vaccine responses in identical twins.

Sequenced sample: CD8+ T cells sorted from blood. The TCR comes from a woman in her late teens or twenties in good health. V usage is TRBV4-3 and J usage is TRBJ2-1, with 12 bases aligning to TRBD2. In DNA, the CDR3 is TGCGCCAGCAGCGAAGGACTAGCGGGATACAATGAGCAGTTCTTC. Its protein is CASSEGLAGYNEQFF.